This T cell receptor beta chain originates from a study of cytomegalovirus exposure and HLA in healthy donors. About this clone itself: Its target is not known.

This CDR3 comprises 11 residues. Germline V gives CDR1 GTSNPN, CDR2 SVGIG (reference sequence). Trimming removed 4 bases from V and 8 bases from J; junction bases left unmatched: 3. Whole-study results and caveats: 150 to 200 TCR beta chains were listed as cytomegalovirus-associated.

Primers for the PCR totalled 60 Vbeta and 13 Jbeta. TCRdb keeps only in-frame clones here, not all; method: immunoSEQ multiplex PCR. Of under 110,000 clones listed, about 85% are singletons. This clonotype was obtained from a young man in good health and CMV-seronegative. V is TRBV30 and J is TRBJ1-2; TRBD1 agrees at 8 bases. Input material: PBMCs. The DNA of the CDR3 is TGTGCCTGGACCCCAGGGGGCGGCTACACCTTC. Residues: CAWTPGGGYTF.